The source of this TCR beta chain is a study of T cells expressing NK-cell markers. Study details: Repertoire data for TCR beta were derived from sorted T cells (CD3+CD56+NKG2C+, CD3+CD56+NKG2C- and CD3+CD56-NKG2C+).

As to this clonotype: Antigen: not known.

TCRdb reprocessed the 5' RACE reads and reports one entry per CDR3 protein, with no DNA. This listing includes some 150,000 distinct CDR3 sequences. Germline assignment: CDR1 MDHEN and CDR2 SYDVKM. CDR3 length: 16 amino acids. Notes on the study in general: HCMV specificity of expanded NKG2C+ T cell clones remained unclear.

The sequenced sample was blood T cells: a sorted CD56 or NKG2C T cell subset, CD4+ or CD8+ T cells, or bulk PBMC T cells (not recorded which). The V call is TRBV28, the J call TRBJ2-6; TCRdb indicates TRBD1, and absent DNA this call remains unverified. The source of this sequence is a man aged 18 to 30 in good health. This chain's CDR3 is CASSPGGLSGANVLTF.